This T cell receptor beta chain was documented in a study of cytomegalovirus exposure and HLA in healthy donors. This CDR3 has 12 amino acids. The junction had 4 bases not matched to a gene; V was cut back by 7 bases and J by 5 bases. Germline V gene sequence: CDR1 MRHNA, CDR2 SNTAGT. Overall study findings and caveats: An observed cluster of highly shared sequence variants was recorded as a likely sequencing artifact. Most CMV-associated TCR beta chains were later found to appear HLA-restricted.

About this clone: Its cognate antigen is unknown.

The PCR was carried out with 60 Vbeta primers and 13 Jbeta primers. Only in-frame clones appear in the TCRdb table, and some are missing; sequencing was by immunoSEQ multiplex PCR. This repertoire shows 150,000 to 170,000 clones, more than 75% found once; its top ten account for 9.5% to 15%. The sequence was collected from a man aged 25-45 years in good health and CMV-seropositive. This chain connects TRBV6-4 to TRBJ2-5; 7 positions agree with TRBD2. Sequencing was performed on PBMCs. CDR3 DNA: TGTGCCAGCAACACCGGGGGGGAGACCCAGTACTTC. It encodes CASNTGGETQYF.